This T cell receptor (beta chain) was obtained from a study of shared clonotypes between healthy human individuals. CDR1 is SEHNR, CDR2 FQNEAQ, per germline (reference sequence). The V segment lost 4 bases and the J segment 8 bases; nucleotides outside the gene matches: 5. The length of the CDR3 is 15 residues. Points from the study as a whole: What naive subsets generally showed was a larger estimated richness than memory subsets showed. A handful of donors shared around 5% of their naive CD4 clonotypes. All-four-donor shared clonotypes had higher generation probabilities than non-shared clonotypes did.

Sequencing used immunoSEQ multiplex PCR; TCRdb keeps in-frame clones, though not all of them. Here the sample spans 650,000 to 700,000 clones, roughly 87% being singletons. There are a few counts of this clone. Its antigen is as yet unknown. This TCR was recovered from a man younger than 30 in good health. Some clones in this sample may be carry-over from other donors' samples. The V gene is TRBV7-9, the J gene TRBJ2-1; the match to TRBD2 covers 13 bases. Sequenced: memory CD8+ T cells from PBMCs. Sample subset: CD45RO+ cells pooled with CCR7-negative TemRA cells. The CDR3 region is CASSSGLAGVDEQFF. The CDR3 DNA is TGTGCCAGCAGCTCAGGACTAGCGGGAGTCGATGAGCAGTTCTTC.